Presented here are 14 T cell receptor beta chains from one specimen sequenced in a study of early T cells in non-severe SARS-CoV-2 infection. A single record per CDR3 protein comes from TCRdb applying MiXCR to the 5' RACE reads. The profile covers 75,000 to 100,000 distinct CDR3 sequences, with around 15% appearing a single time and more than 6.5% taken by the ten largest. What was sequenced was whole blood. The receptors were sampled from an adult who was a healthcare worker with PCR-confirmed SARS-CoV-2 infection or an uninfected control (not recorded which).

This chain uses TRBV7-2 with TRBJ1-2, with D possibly TRBD1 on 6 matching bases. The CDR3 consists of 16 residues. With 0 bases removed from V and 0 bases from J, the gap between germline ends came to 11 bases. CDR1 is SGHTA, CDR2 FQGNSA, per germline. As DNA, the CDR3 is TGTGCCAGCAGCTTAGCTACCGGGGGCTCTAACTATGGCTACACCTTC. This encodes CASSLATGGSNYGYTF.

This clonotype was observed a handful of times. This chain uses TRBV2 with TRBJ2-2, with TRBD2 matching 8 bases. The V gene end was trimmed by 5 bases and the J gene end by 4 bases; junction bases not matched to a gene: 3. CDR3 length: 14 residues. CDR1 is SNHLY, CDR2 FYNNEI, per germline. The CDR3 is CASSFRGGTGELFF. The CDR3 DNA is TGTGCCAGCAGTTTTCGGGGGGGCACCGGGGAGCTGTTTTTT.

This sequence joins TRBV11-2 and TRBJ1-2; 10 bases align to TRBD1. This CDR3 contains 13 residues. The germline V gene has CDR1 SGHAT and CDR2 FQNNGV. V gave up 4 bases and J gave up 7 bases; unmatched junction bases: 3. The chain's CDR3 is CASSSGQGGGYTF. In nucleotides, the CDR3 is TGTGCCAGCAGCTCCGGACAGGGGGGTGGCTACACCTTC. Variable domain in full (rest from reference TRBV11-2 and TRBJ1-2): EAGVAQSPRYKIIEKRQSVAFWCNPISGHATLYWYQQILGQGPKLLIQFQNNGVVDDSQLPKDRFSAERLKGVDSTLKIQPAKLEDSAVYLCASSSGQGGGYTFGSGTRLTVV.

The genes are TRBV11-2 and TRBJ1-1; D unresolved. The CDR3 consists of 10 residues. Germline V gives CDR1 SGHAT, CDR2 FQNNGV. Trimming shortened V by 10 bases and J by 7 bases, and 10 bases separated the two germline ends. CDR3 in amino acids: CATERLEAFF. The DNA of the CDR3 is TGTGCCACCGAACGACTTGAAGCTTTCTTT.

This clonotype has a handful of counts. The chain has TRBV5-6 and TRBJ2-2; a possible D gene is TRBD2 (5 bases). Germline lookup yields CDR1 SGHDT and CDR2 YYEEEE. V was shortened by 0 bases and J by 6 bases, with 9 bases between the two germline ends. This CDR3 is built from 14 residues. CDR3 coding DNA: TGTGCCAGCAGCTTGGGGACTCCGCCCGGGGAGCTGTTTTTT. Translation: CASSLGTPPGELFF.

The chain carries TRBV10-3 and TRBJ2-7, with 12 bases identical to TRBD2. CDR3 length: 18 residues. V shed 2 bases and J 0 bases; nucleotides not matched to a gene: 8. Germline V gene sequence: CDR1 ENHRY, CDR2 SYGVKD. The CDR3 here is CAISERGLAGTSSYEQYF. The CDR3, as DNA: TGTGCCATCAGTGAGAGGGGACTAGCGGGTACGAGCTCCTACGAGCAGTACTTC.

This clonotype was detected only a few times. CDR3 sequence (DNA): TGTGCCAGCAGCCTAACCAAGGACAGGCCGAGCTCCTACGAGCAGTACTTC. This translates into CASSLTKDRPSSYEQYF. The rearrangement joins TRBV7-6 to TRBJ2-7, with 7 bases lining up with TRBD1. Germline V gives CDR1 SGHVS, CDR2 FNYEAQ. Trimming took 5 bases from V and 0 from J; bases not matched to a gene: 13. This CDR3 spans 17 amino acids.

In its sample, this clonotype was seen a few times. The chain links TRBV28 to TRBJ2-2, with 11 positions matching TRBD1. Unmatched junction bases numbered 8, after V lost 7 bases and J lost 1 base. Germline-derived CDR1 and CDR2 are MDHEN and SYDVKM. This CDR3 is built from 17 residues. The CDR3 spells CASTRDRGTVNTGELFF. The CDR3 DNA reads TGTGCCAGCACTCGGGACAGGGGGACCGTGAACACCGGGGAGCTGTTTTTT.

The chain recombines TRBV7-9 with TRBJ1-1; D is unresolved. Germline loops: CDR1 SEHNR, CDR2 FQNEAQ (reference sequence). V was clipped by 1 base and J by 7 bases, with 10 bases between them. The CDR3 is 13 residues long. CDR3 bases: TGTGCCAGCAGCTTAGTTGCGATTAATGAAGCTTTCTTT. Protein: CASSLVAINEAFF.

This chain joins TRBV12-3 or TRBV12-4 and TRBJ2-1, with 10 bases lining up with TRBD1. J lost 5 bases, V lost 6 bases, and 4 bases had no gene match. The CDR3 has 14 amino acids. CDR3 region: CASRGTGAHNEQFF. CDR3 bases: TGTGCCAGCAGGGGGACAGGGGCCCACAATGAGCAGTTCTTC.

The chain is built from TRBV2 and TRBJ2-1; 8 bases fit TRBD2. The germline V gene encodes CDR1 SNHLY and CDR2 FYNNEI. This CDR3 spans 13 amino acids. CDR3 sequence: CVTSAGDGNEQFF. CDR3 sequence (DNA): TGTGTCACCTCAGCGGGAGACGGCAATGAGCAGTTCTTC.

This chain links TRBV7-6 with TRBJ2-6, with unresolved D. This CDR3 spans 15 amino acids. The germline V gene has CDR1 SGHVS and CDR2 FNYEAQ. Between the trimmed V and J ends, which lost 3 bases and 0 bases, there was a span of 6 bases. Written as DNA, the CDR3 is TGTGCCAGCAGCTTCGGACGCTCTGGGGCCAACGTCCTGACTTTC. It is translated as CASSFGRSGANVLTF.

This clonotype was recorded a few times. V and J are TRBV11-2 and TRBJ1-1; no clear D. V gave up 5 bases and J gave up 4 bases, with 11 bases separating them. The germline CDR1 and CDR2 sequences are SGHAT and FQNNGV. This CDR3 region has 13 residues. CDR3 in DNA: TGTGCCAGCAGCCTAATATCGGCCACTGAAGCTTTCTTT. It is translated as CASSLISATEAFF.

At least ten counts were recorded for this clonotype. The genes are TRBV20-1 and TRBJ2-1; 8 positions agree with TRBD1. J was trimmed by 5 bases and V by 1 base; bases with no gene match: 10. CDR3 size: 16 residues. Germline CDR1 is DFQATT and CDR2 is SNEGSKA (reference sequence). CDR3 sequence: CSARVSFGQGNNEQFF. CDR3 nucleotides: TGCAGTGCTAGAGTCTCTTTCGGACAGGGTAACAATGAGCAGTTCTTC.